A selection of T cell receptor beta chains follows, all from one sample in a study of cytomegalovirus exposure and HLA in healthy donors. Repertoires were generated with immunoSEQ multiplex PCR, while TCRdb's copy carries only in-frame clones and drops some. The sample has some 210,000 clones, 70% to 80% seen once. The sequenced sample was PBMCs. These receptors were collected from a male donor in good health and CMV-seronegative. Both conserved end residues are part of each CDR3. D genes are given only for firm matches. The size field is filled for only some rows; it gives once, few, many or a size class.

.	TRBV25-1	TRBJ2-1	.	CASSEQGYRQQFF	TGTGCCAGCAGTGAACAGGGGTACAGGCAGCAGTTCTTC
TRBD1	TRBV19	TRBJ2-7	once	CASGQGSEQYF	TGTGCCAGTGGACAGGGTAGCGAGCAGTACTTC
TRBD1	TRBV7-2	TRBJ2-3	.	CASSFQGGPDTQYF	TGTGCCAGCAGCTTCCAAGGGGGCCCAGATACGCAGTATTTT
TRBD2	TRBV19	TRBJ2-5	once	CASSRGLAGGRETQYF	TGTGCCAGTAGTCGGGGACTAGCGGGGGGCCGAGAGACCCAGTACTTC
TRBD1	TRBV7-6	TRBJ2-7	.	CASSFRQGSSYEQYF	TGTGCCAGCAGCTTTCGACAGGGGAGCTCCTACGAGCAGTACTTC
.	TRBV28	TRBJ1-1	.	CASSLIQGQGTEAFF	TGTGCCAGCAGTTTAATTCAGGGGCAGGGCACTGAAGCTTTCTTT
.	TRBV5-1	TRBJ1-3	.	CASTPSGFGNTIYF	TGCGCCAGCACCCCATCGGGGTTTGGAAACACCATATATTTT
TRBD2	TRBV27	TRBJ2-7	.	CASSLTPLAGGYEQYF	TGTGCCAGCAGCCTCACTCCCCTAGCGGGAGGGTACGAGCAGTACTTC
.	TRBV5-1	TRBJ1-1	.	CASSYDGENWGTEAFF	TGCGCCAGCAGCTATGACGGGGAAAACTGGGGCACTGAAGCTTTCTTT
.	TRBV21-1	TRBJ1-5	.	CASSRGSEPGQPQHF	TGTGCCAGCAGCCGGGGTTCTGAGCCGGGACAGCCCCAGCATTTT
.	TRBV19	TRBJ2-7	.	CASSIPGGKNYEQYF	TGTGCCAGTAGTATACCAGGTGGCAAGAACTACGAGCAGTACTTC
TRBD1	TRBV28	TRBJ2-5	.	CATVQGAAQETQYF	TGTGCCACCGTACAGGGGGCGGCCCAAGAGACCCAGTACTTC
TRBD2	TRBV5-1	TRBJ2-3	.	CASSASVAGLTDTQYF	TGCGCCAGCAGCGCCAGCGTAGCGGGACTAACAGATACGCAGTATTTT
.	TRBV12-5	TRBJ1-1	.	CASGLSRGEVTEAFF	TGTGCTAGTGGTCTCTCCCGGGGGGAGGTCACTGAAGCTTTCTTT
.	TRBV2	TRBJ2-5	.	CASSEDYQETQYF	TGTGCCAGCAGTGAAGACTACCAAGAGACCCAGTACTTC
TRBD1	TRBV2	TRBJ2-7	.	CASSDQGVPYEQYF	TGTGCCAGCAGTGATCAGGGGGTCCCCTACGAGCAGTACTTC
.	TRBV9	TRBJ2-5	.	CASSVLPGLGGSETQYF	TGTGCCAGCAGCGTGCTCCCCGGGCTAGGAGGGAGCGAGACCCAGTACTTC
TRBD1	TRBV2	TRBJ1-6	.	CASRGTGGGYGSPLHF	TGTGCCAGCAGAGGAACAGGGGGCGGTTATGGATCACCCCTCCACTTT
.	TRBV1	TRBJ2-7	.	CTSSPHPGQASYEQYF	TGCACCAGCAGCCCTCATCCGGGACAGGCTTCCTACGAGCAGTACTTC
.	TRBV19	TRBJ1-4	.	CASSIRAARELFF	TGTGCCAGTAGTATCAGAGCCGCTCGGGAACTGTTTTTT
TRBD2	TRBV30	TRBJ2-4	.	CAWRPSGRALAKNIQYF	TGTGCCTGGAGACCAAGCGGGAGGGCCCTAGCCAAAAACATTCAGTACTTC
TRBD2	TRBV10-1	TRBJ2-2	.	CASSESREAGTGELFF	TGCGCCAGCAGTGAGTCCCGGGAGGCCGGGACCGGGGAGCTGTTTTTT
.	TRBV5-1	TRBJ2-2	.	CASSVTENTGELFF	TGCGCCAGCAGTGTAACAGAGAACACCGGGGAGCTGTTTTTT
TRBD2	TRBV27	TRBJ2-7	.	CASRLPGLGPYEQYF	TGTGCCAGCAGGCTTCCGGGACTAGGTCCCTACGAGCAGTACTTC
TRBD2	TRBV10-1	TRBJ2-1	.	CASSDGLAGGDYNEQFF	TGCGCCAGCAGCGACGGACTAGCGGGAGGGGACTACAATGAGCAGTTCTTC
TRBD2	TRBV18	TRBJ2-4	.	CASSPVAGGKNIQYF	TGTGCCAGCTCACCAGTAGCGGGAGGGAAAAACATTCAGTACTTC
TRBD1	TRBV19	TRBJ2-1	.	CASRDRGLVNEQFF	TGTGCCAGTAGGGACAGGGGGCTGGTCAATGAGCAGTTCTTC
TRBD2	TRBV4-1	TRBJ2-1	.	CASSQGGTSYNEQFF	TGCGCCAGCAGCCAAGGAGGGACTAGCTACAATGAGCAGTTCTTC
.	TRBV5-4	TRBJ2-1	.	CASSPEPAGSYNEQFF	TGTGCCAGCAGCCCCGAACCAGCGGGCTCCTACAATGAGCAGTTCTTC
TRBD1	TRBV11-2	TRBJ1-1	.	CASSPGQFMNTEAFF	TGTGCCAGCAGCCCGGGACAGTTCATGAACACTGAAGCTTTCTTT
.	TRBV7-6	TRBJ2-5	.	CASSLGPGETQYF	TGTGCCAGCAGCTTGGGGCCGGGAGAGACCCAGTACTTC
TRBD1	TRBV6-5	TRBJ1-6	.	CASSYSDRTSPLHF	TGTGCCAGCAGTTACTCGGACAGGACTTCACCCCTCCACTTT
TRBD1	TRBV5-1	TRBJ2-7	.	CASSLTRQGVHEQYF	TGCGCCAGCAGCTTGACCCGACAGGGGGTCCACGAGCAGTACTTC
.	TRBV6-5	TRBJ2-5	.	CASSYSVTNQETQYF	TGTGCCAGCAGTTACTCGGTGACAAACCAAGAGACCCAGTACTTC
TRBD2	TRBV6-1	TRBJ2-7	.	CASSETGLANYEQYF	TGTGCCAGCAGTGAGACGGGACTAGCGAACTACGAGCAGTACTTC
.	TRBV13	TRBJ2-1	.	CASSGSGTSYNEQFF	TGTGCCAGCAGCGGATCCGGGACTTCCTACAATGAGCAGTTCTTC
TRBD1	TRBV27	TRBJ1-4	.	CASSLDRRVEKLFF	TGTGCCAGCAGTTTGGACAGGCGGGTTGAAAAACTGTTTTTT
TRBD1	TRBV7-2	TRBJ1-2	.	CASSLRTGLDTF	TGTGCCAGCAGCTTGAGGACAGGGCTCGACACCTTC
TRBD1	TRBV4-1	TRBJ2-7	.	CASSPTPGQVYEQYF	TGCGCCAGCAGCCCGACCCCCGGACAGGTATACGAGCAGTACTTC
TRBD2	TRBV6-6	TRBJ2-3	.	CASSLIAGGTDTQYF	TGTGCCAGCAGTTTGATTGCGGGGGGCACAGATACGCAGTATTTT
.	TRBV11-3	TRBJ1-4	.	CASSPYRECEEKLFF	TGTGCCAGCAGCCCCTACAGGGAGTGCGAAGAAAAACTGTTTTTT
.	TRBV2	TRBJ2-3	.	CASKGEGTDTQYF	TGTGCCAGCAAGGGGGAAGGCACAGATACGCAGTATTTT
TRBD2	TRBV4-1	TRBJ2-3	once	CASSHTSGVTDTQYF	TGCGCCAGCAGCCATACTAGCGGAGTCACAGATACGCAGTATTTT
.	TRBV15	TRBJ2-3	.	CATSGGRGGGTDTQYF	TGTGCCACCAGCGGGGGAAGGGGGGGAGGCACAGATACGCAGTATTTT
TRBD1	TRBV5-6	TRBJ2-7	.	CASSSGQGPTYEQYF	TGTGCCAGCAGCTCCGGACAGGGCCCAACCTACGAGCAGTACTTC
TRBD1	TRBV19	TRBJ2-1	.	CASSIEPRIHRGEIHNEQFF	TGTGCCAGTAGTATAGAACCGCGGATCCACAGGGGCGAAATTCACAATGAGCAGTTCTTC
.	TRBV6-1	TRBJ1-2	.	CASSEVLGSNYGYTF	TGTGCCAGCAGTGAAGTATTAGGGAGTAACTATGGCTACACCTTC
TRBD1	TRBV11-2	TRBJ2-3	.	CASSLVDRGLFTDTQYF	TGTGCCAGCAGCTTAGTCGACAGGGGGCTGTTCACAGATACGCAGTATTTT
.	TRBV19	TRBJ1-1	.	CASSIKAGGTEAFF	TGTGCCAGTAGTATTAAGGCGGGGGGCACTGAAGCTTTCTTT
.	TRBV5-8	TRBJ2-7	once	CASSLGQLLSYEQYF	TGTGCCAGCAGCTTGGGACAGCTTCTCTCCTACGAGCAGTACTTC
TRBD2	TRBV29-1	TRBJ2-1	.	CSVWTSETYNEQFF	TGCAGCGTTTGGACTAGCGAGACCTACAATGAGCAGTTCTTC
.	TRBV5-4	TRBJ1-2	.	CASSPGRQGGYGYTF	TGTGCCAGCAGCCCCGGCAGGCAGGGAGGCTATGGCTACACCTTC
TRBD2	TRBV5-5	TRBJ2-2	once	CASSPGTSGGPGELFF	TGTGCCAGCAGCCCCGGGACTAGCGGGGGGCCCGGGGAGCTGTTTTTT
TRBD2	TRBV5-4	TRBJ2-3	.	CASSWGLATDTQYF	TGTGCCAGCAGCTGGGGACTAGCGACAGATACGCAGTATTTT
TRBD2	TRBV4-1	TRBJ2-7	few	CASSQLAGAGYEQYF	TGCGCCAGCAGCCAATTAGCGGGAGCAGGCTACGAGCAGTACTTC
TRBD1	TRBV7-9	TRBJ2-7	.	CASSSTGTGSNEQYF	TGTGCCAGCAGCTCTACCGGGACAGGGTCCAACGAGCAGTACTTC
TRBD1	TRBV6-5	TRBJ1-6	.	CASMDRHNSPLHF	TGTGCCAGCATGGACAGGCATAATTCACCCCTCCACTTT
.	TRBV18	TRBJ2-3	.	CASSQKTGGLADTQYF	TGTGCCAGCTCACAAAAAACCGGGGGGCTAGCAGATACGCAGTATTTT
.	TRBV28	TRBJ1-1	.	CASSLLHRTEAFF	TGTGCCAGCAGTTTACTCCATCGGACTGAAGCTTTCTTT
TRBD1	TRBV25-1	TRBJ1-1	few	CASSELGTVTNTEAFF	TGTGCCAGCAGTGAATTGGGGACAGTAACGAACACTGAAGCTTTCTTT